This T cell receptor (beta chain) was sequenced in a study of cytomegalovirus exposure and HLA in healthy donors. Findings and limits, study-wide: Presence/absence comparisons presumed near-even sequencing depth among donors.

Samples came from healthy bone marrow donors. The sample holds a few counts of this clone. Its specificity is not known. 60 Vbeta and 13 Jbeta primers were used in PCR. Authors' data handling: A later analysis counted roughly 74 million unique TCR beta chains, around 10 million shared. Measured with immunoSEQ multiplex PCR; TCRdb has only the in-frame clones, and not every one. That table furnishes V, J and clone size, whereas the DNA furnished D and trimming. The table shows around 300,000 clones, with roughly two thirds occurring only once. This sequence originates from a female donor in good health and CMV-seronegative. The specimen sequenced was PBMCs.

The CDR3 reads CASSFFPGDLNEQFF. CDR3 DNA: TGTGCCAGCAGCTTCTTCCCCGGGGACTTGAATGAGCAGTTCTTC. The gene calls are TRBV13 and TRBJ2-1, with a weak D call TRBD2 (6 bases). V shed 3 bases and J shed 7 bases, with 16 bases lying between them. This CDR3 is 15 amino acids long. In germline, CDR1 is PRHDT, CDR2 FYEKMQ (reference sequence). Looking up the rest from reference TRBV13 and TRBJ2-1 gives the full variable domain: AAGVIQSPRHLIKEKRETATLKCYPIPRHDTVYWYQQGPGQDPQFLISFYEKMQSDKGSIPDRFSAQQFSDYHSELNMSSLELGDSALYFCASSFFPGDLNEQFFGPGTRLTVL.